What follows is one T cell receptor beta chain and its context. Its antigen remains unknown. Measured with immunoSEQ multiplex PCR; TCRdb has only the in-frame clones, and not every one. The sample has 150,000 or so clones, around 93% seen once. From germline, CDR1 is GTSNPN and CDR2 SVGIG (reference sequence). V lost 3 bases and J 11 bases, leaving 19 bases between the germline ends. This CDR3 has 13 amino acids. This specimen comes from a study of T cell responses to AZD1222 COVID-19 vaccine. Whole-study findings and limits: Nearly half of spike-specific TCRs reportedly target variant regions that are unmutated in the B.1.351 and B.1.1.7 variants.

Analyses pooled second doses at about 4 or about 12 weeks. The sample here was peripheral blood, taken 28 days after the second AZD1222 dose. The clonotype comes from an adult who received the AZD1222 COVID-19 vaccine. The rearrangement links TRBV30 to TRBJ1-1; a possible D gene is TRBD1 (5 bases). CDR3 nucleotides: TGTGCCTGGAGGGGGGAGGTCAAGAAAGGGGCTTTCTTT. Its protein is CAWRGEVKKGAFF.